The clone carrying this T cell receptor (beta chain) is medium-sized (0.01 to 0.1%) within its sample. The treatment here: oral pan-JAK inhibitor, 5-10 mg twice daily. The V and J ends lost 0 bases and 9 bases, in that order; junction bases with no gene match: 5. This CDR3 has 15 amino acids. Germline loops: CDR1 LGHNA, CDR2 YSLEER. Following extraction, RNA underwent reverse transcription to cDNA, which served as the sequencing template. Some clones are missing from TCRdb's copy, which holds only in-frame ones; the method was immunoSEQ multiplex PCR. There are 80,000 or so clones in the sample; around 66% occur only once, and roughly a quarter lies in the top ten. This specimen belongs to a study of CD8+ T cells in alopecia areata. In the study overall: Treated patients were given oral tofacitinib, which was dosed at 5 to 10 mg twice daily.

The material was CD8+ T cells sorted from blood, obtained at week 24, from a patient treated with tofacitinib. The V and J genes are TRBV4-3 and TRBJ1-6, with 7 positions matching TRBD1. The source of this sequence is a human donor with alopecia areata. In DNA form, the CDR3 reads TGCGCCAGCAGCCAAGATGGAGAGGGGGCTTCACCCCTCCACTTT. Protein product: CASSQDGEGASPLHF.